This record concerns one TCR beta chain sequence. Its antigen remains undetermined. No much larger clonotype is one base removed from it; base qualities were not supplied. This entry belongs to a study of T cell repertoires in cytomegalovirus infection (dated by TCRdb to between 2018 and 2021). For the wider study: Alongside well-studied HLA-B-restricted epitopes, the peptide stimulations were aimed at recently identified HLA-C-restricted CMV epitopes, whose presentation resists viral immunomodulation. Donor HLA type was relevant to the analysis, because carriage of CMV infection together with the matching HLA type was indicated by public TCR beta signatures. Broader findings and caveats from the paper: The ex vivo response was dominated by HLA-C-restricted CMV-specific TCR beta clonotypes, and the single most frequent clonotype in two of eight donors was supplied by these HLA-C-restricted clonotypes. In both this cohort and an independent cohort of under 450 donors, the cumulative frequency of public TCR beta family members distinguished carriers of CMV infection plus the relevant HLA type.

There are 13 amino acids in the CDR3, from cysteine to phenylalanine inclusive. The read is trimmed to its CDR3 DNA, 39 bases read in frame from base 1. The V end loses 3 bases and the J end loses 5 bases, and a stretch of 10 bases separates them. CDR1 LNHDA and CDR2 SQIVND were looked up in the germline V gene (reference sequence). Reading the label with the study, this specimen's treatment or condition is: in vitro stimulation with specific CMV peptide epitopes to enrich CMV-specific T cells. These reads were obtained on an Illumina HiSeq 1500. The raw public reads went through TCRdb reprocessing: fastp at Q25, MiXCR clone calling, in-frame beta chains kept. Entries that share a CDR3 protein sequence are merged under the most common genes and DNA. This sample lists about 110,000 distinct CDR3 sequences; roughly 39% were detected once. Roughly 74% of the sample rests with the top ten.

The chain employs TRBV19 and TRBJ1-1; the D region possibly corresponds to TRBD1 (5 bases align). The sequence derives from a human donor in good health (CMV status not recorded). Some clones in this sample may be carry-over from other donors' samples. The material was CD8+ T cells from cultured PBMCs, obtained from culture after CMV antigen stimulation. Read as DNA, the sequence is TGTGCCAGTAGTATCGCAGGGATAACTGAAGCTTTCTTT. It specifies CASSIAGITEAFF.